The 20 T cell receptor beta chains below were found in one sample sequenced in a study of shared clonotypes between healthy human individuals. Profiled with immunoSEQ multiplex PCR; TCRdb holds only in-frame clones, not every one. The sample has around 690,000 clones, less than 95% seen once. Input material: memory CD8+ T cells from PBMCs. Sample subset: CD45RO+ cells pooled with CCR7-negative TemRA cells. All receptors come from a man between 18 and 29 years old in good health. Some clones in this sample may be carry-over from other donors' samples.

The rearrangement links TRBV13 to TRBJ2-1; 10 positions agree with TRBD2. This CDR3 is 17 amino acids long. V was pared by 3 bases and J by 6 bases, with 11 bases of the junction left unmatched. Germline V CDR1 and CDR2: PRHDT, FYEKMQ (reference sequence). CDR3 in DNA: TGTGCCAGCAGCTTGCCCAAACCTAGCGGGAGCGTCAATGAGCAGTTCTTC. Residues: CASSLPKPSGSVNEQFF.

V and J are TRBV4-1 and TRBJ2-7, with unresolved D. CDR1 and CDR2 from the germline V gene are MGHRA and YSYEKL. Trimming took off 4 bases at V and 4 bases at J, with 17 bases between the two ends. The CDR3 sequence is 15 residues long. The CDR3 protein is CASSRARGREYEQYF. The DNA of the CDR3 is TGCGCCAGCAGCCGAGCAAGAGGCAGAGAATACGAGCAGTACTTC.

CDR3 sequence: CASSLSFVALYEQYF. CDR3 DNA: TGTGCCAGCAGTTTATCCTTCGTGGCCCTCTACGAGCAGTACTTC. J is TRBJ2-7 and V is TRBV27; D uncertain. The CDR3 consists of 15 residues. Germline loops: CDR1 MNHEY, CDR2 SMNVEV (reference sequence). Trimming shortened V by 0 bases and J by 3 bases, and 12 bases separated the two germline ends.

The chain carries TRBV2 and TRBJ1-1, with D hard to call. V shed 4 bases and J shed 1 base, with 7 bases lying between them. The germline CDR1 and CDR2 sequences are SNHLY and FYNNEI. The CDR3 extends over 13 amino acids. The DNA of the CDR3 is TGTGCCAGCAGTGTGTTAGAGAACACTGAAGCTTTCTTT. It encodes CASSVLENTEAFF.

J is TRBJ1-5 and V is TRBV5-5, with 7 bases identical to TRBD1. The CDR3 runs to 14 residues. V lost 5 bases, J lost 0 bases, and 2 bases stayed unmatched. Germline-derived CDR1 and CDR2 are SGHKS and YYEKEE (reference sequence). The CDR3 protein is CASSRTGSNQPQHF. CDR3 bases: TGTGCCAGCAGTCGGACAGGTAGCAATCAGCCCCAGCATTTT.

In this sample, this clone turned up a few times. This sample also contains other DNA sequences that code for the same CDR3. The V gene is TRBV19, the J gene TRBJ2-7; D remains ambiguous. Germline V lookup: CDR1 LNHDA, CDR2 SQIVND (reference sequence). The V end was cut by 1 base, the J end by 2 bases, with 3 bases between. This CDR3 has 12 residues. The CDR3 DNA follows: TGTGCCAGTAGTATAGGGACCTACGAGCAGTACTTC. Amino acids: CASSIGTYEQYF.

The chain joins TRBV21-1 to TRBJ2-7; the table's D call, TRBD2, was not checked against the DNA. TRBV21-1 is a pseudogene segment. The CDR3 runs 15 residues. Here the CDR3 DNA reads TGTGCCAGCAGCAAACCGGGAGAACTGTCCTACGAGCAGTACTTC. Protein: CASSKPGELSYEQYF.

The rearrangement uses TRBV6-1 and TRBJ2-7; TRBD2 matches 7 bases. Trimming at V came to 4 bases and at J to 4 bases, leaving 7 bases not matched to a gene. The CDR3 length is 14 residues. The germline V gene has CDR1 MNHNS and CDR2 SASEGT. The CDR3: CASSGTSAGYEQYF. The CDR3 nucleotides read TGTGCCAGCAGTGGCACTAGCGCAGGTTACGAGCAGTACTTC.

The chain joins TRBV6-5 to TRBJ1-1; no clear D. V dropped 6 bases and J dropped 2 bases, with 10 bases sitting between them. Germline CDR1 reads MNHEY; CDR2 reads SVGAGI. The CDR3 extends over 13 amino acids. CDR3 nucleotide sequence: TGTGCCAGCAGGGATTTCGTTAACACTGAAGCTTTCTTT. Amino acids: CASRDFVNTEAFF.

V and J are TRBV7-9 and TRBJ2-2; possibly TRBD2 for D (6 bases). V was trimmed by 3 bases and J by 4 bases, leaving 12 bases between them. Germline V gene sequence: CDR1 SEHNR, CDR2 FQNEAQ (reference sequence). The CDR3 loop spans 15 amino acids. For the CDR3, the DNA is TGTGCCAGCAGCTTCTCTAGCGCGGGCACCGGGGAGCTGTTTTTT. Translation gives CASSFSSAGTGELFF.

This chain's CDR3 is CASSQVKTVTYYEQYF. The CDR3 nucleotides read TGTGCCAGCAGCCAAGTAAAAACAGTCACCTACTACGAGCAGTACTTC. This chain links TRBV14 with TRBJ2-7; D unclear. V was cut by 1 base and J by 3 bases, with 16 bases left in between. This CDR3 spans 16 amino acids. CDR1 and CDR2 from the germline V gene are SGHDN and FVKESK.

This clone has a single count. In nucleotides, the CDR3 is TGTGCCAGCAGCCAAGGGGGGGGCGAGCAGTACTTC. Translating it yields CASSQGGGEQYF. J is TRBJ2-7 and V is TRBV4-2; TRBD2 matches 7 bases. From germline, CDR1 is LGHNA and CDR2 YNFKEQ. The CDR3 runs 12 residues. J lost 6 bases, V lost 1 base, and 0 bases had no gene match.

The chain employs TRBV7-9 and TRBJ2-1; TRBD2 aligns across 14 bases. Germline CDR1 SEHNR, CDR2 FQNEAQ (reference sequence). This CDR3 region has 17 residues. With V trimmed by 4 bases and J by 7 bases, 9 bases remained unmatched. The CDR3 reads CASSSGTSGRGSNEQFF. DNA of the CDR3: TGTGCCAGCAGCTCCGGGACTAGCGGGAGAGGGAGTAATGAGCAGTTCTTC.

The chain employs TRBV7-8 and TRBJ1-2; D may be TRBD1 (6 bases). Between the trimmed V and J ends, which lost 7 bases and 2 bases, there was a span of 23 bases. Germline CDR1 reads SGHVS; CDR2 reads FQNEAQ. The CDR3 loop spans 17 amino acids. The CDR3 is CASTDRDIRSPNYGYTF. CDR3 nucleotide sequence: TGTGCCAGCACGGACCGGGACATTCGCTCCCCAAACTATGGCTACACCTTC.

This rearrangement joins TRBV11-2 to TRBJ2-2; 12 bases are shared with TRBD2. Germline loops: CDR1 SGHAT, CDR2 FQNNGV. This CDR3 is 17 amino acids long. After removal of 3 bases from V and 5 bases from J, the junction contained 7 bases not matched to a gene. The CDR3 nucleotides are TGTGCCAGCAGCTTTTCGACTAGCGGGAGACGGACCGGGGAGCTGTTTTTT. Translated, it gives CASSFSTSGRRTGELFF.

This clone was detected a few times. The V gene is TRBV9, the J gene TRBJ2-7; TRBD1 agrees at 7 bases. Germline assignment: CDR1 SGDLS and CDR2 YYNGEE. After removal of 3 bases from V and 5 bases from J, the junction contained 11 bases not matched to a gene. The CDR3 length is 15 residues. This CDR3 reads CASSERMGQGDEQYF. Written as DNA, the CDR3 is TGTGCCAGCAGCGAGAGAATGGGGCAGGGGGACGAGCAGTACTTC.

This clone was seen repeatedly, ten times or more. The chain links TRBV7-2 to TRBJ2-1, with D uncertain. V gave up 1 base and J gave up 0 bases, with 7 bases separating them. The germline CDR1 and CDR2 sequences are SGHTA and FQGNSA. CDR3 length: 15 residues. CDR3 bases: TGTGCCAGCAGCTTAGATCTAAGCTCCTACAATGAGCAGTTCTTC. This codes for CASSLDLSSYNEQFF.

The rearrangement joins TRBV5-4 to TRBJ1-5, with unresolved D. Germline V gene lookup returns CDR1 SGHNT and CDR2 YYREEE (reference sequence). The CDR3 length is 15 residues. V lost 3 bases to trimming and J lost 1 base, with 11 bases between them. CDR3 DNA sequence: TGTGCCAGCAGCTACCGGCCTGGGAGCAATCAGCCCCAGCATTTT. It translates to CASSYRPGSNQPQHF.

The V and J genes are TRBV19 and TRBJ2-7; D possibly corresponds to TRBD1 (7 bases). This CDR3 contains 14 residues. The V end lost 5 bases, the J end lost 6 bases, and 17 bases lay between the germline ends. Germline V gene sequence: CDR1 LNHDA, CDR2 SQIVND (reference sequence). The DNA of the CDR3 is TGTGCCAGTAGTCCAGCAGGAGGGGGCTCCGAGCAGTACTTC. Protein: CASSPAGGGSEQYF.

This clone was seen more than once but under ten times. The CDR3 DNA is TGTGCCAGCAGCTTATTAACAGCCAAGAACACTGAAGCTTTCTTT. It codes for CASSLLTAKNTEAFF. The rearrangement links TRBV5-4 to TRBJ1-1; D unclear. From germline, CDR1 is SGHNT and CDR2 YYREEE (reference sequence). Trimming stripped 2 bases from V and 1 base from J, with 12 bases between. The CDR3 runs to 15 residues.